This TCR beta chain was identified in a study of T cell responses to AZD1222 COVID-19 vaccine. Overall study: Second-dose timings of about 4 or about 12 weeks were pooled. General observations from the study: Clonal diversity may have been underestimated in mostly white British donors. Two AZD1222 administrations were followed by greater Spike-specific TCR breadth and depth.

Note on this clone: The antigen is undetermined.

TCRdb's table, derived via immunoSEQ multiplex PCR, lists solely in-frame clones and lacks some. The sample gives 150,000 to 200,000 clones, about 89% of which show up once; 1.5% to 2% is in the top ten. The CDR3 covers 17 residues. V gave up 5 bases and J gave up 6 bases; unmatched junction bases: 14. Germline V CDR1 and CDR2: MDHEN, SYDVKM. The V and J genes are TRBV28 and TRBJ1-5; 9 nucleotides align to TRBD1. The sequencing used peripheral blood, collected on day 0 of AZD1222 vaccination. This clonotype was sampled from an adult in good health. DNA of the CDR3: TGTGCCAGCAGTCTAAGGGAGGGGACAGGGTTAAGTCAGCCCCAGCATTTT. Amino acid sequence: CASSLREGTGLSQPQHF.